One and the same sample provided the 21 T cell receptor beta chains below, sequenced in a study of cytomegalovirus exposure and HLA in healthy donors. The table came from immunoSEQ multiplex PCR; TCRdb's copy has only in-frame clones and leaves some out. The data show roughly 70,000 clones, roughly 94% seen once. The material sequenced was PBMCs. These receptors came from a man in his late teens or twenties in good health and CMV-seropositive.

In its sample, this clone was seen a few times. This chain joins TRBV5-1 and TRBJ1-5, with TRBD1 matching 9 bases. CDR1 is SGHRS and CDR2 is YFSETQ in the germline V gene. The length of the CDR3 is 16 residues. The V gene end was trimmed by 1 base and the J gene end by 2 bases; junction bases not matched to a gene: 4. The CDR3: CASSLSGTGRNQPQHF. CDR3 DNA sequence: TGCGCCAGCAGCTTGAGTGGGACAGGGCGCAATCAGCCCCAGCATTTT.

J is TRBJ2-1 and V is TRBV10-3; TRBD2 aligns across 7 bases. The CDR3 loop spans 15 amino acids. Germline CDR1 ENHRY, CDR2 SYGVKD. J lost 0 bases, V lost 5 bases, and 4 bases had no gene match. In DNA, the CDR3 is TGTGCCATCAGTTCTCGGGGGGTCTCCTACAATGAGCAGTTCTTC. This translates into CAISSRGVSYNEQFF.

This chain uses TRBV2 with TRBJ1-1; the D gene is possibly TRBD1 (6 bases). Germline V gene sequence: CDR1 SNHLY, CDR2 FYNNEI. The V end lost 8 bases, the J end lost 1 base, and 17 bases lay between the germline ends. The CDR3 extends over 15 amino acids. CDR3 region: CASLTGTFWNTEAFF. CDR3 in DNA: TGTGCCAGCCTCACAGGGACATTCTGGAACACTGAAGCTTTCTTT. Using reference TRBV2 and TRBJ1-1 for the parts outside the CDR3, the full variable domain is EPEVTQTPSHQVTQMGQEVILRCVPISNHLYFYWYRQILGQKVEFLVSFYNNEISEKSEIFDDQFSVERPDGSNFTLKIRSTKLEDSAMYFCASLTGTFWNTEAFFGQGTRLTVV.

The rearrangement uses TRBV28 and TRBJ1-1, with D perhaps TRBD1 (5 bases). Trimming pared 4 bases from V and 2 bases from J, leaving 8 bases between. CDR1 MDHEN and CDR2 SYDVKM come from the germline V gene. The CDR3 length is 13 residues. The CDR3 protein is CASSSGTNTEAFF. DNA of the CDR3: TGTGCCAGCAGTTCAGGGACTAACACTGAAGCTTTCTTT.

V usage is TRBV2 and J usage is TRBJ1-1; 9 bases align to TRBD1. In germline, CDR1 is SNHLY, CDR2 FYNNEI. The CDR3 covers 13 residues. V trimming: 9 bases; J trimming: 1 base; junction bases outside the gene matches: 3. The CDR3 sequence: CARVQGANTEAFF. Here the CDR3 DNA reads TGTGCCAGGGTACAGGGGGCGAACACTGAAGCTTTCTTT.

The CDR3 is CASSSGTSHEQYF. CDR3 sequence (DNA): TGTGCCAGCAGCTCGGGGACTTCCCACGAGCAGTACTTC. The chain uses TRBV6-6 and TRBJ2-7; maybe TRBD2 (6 bases). Germline CDR1 and CDR2: MNHNY and SVGAGI (reference sequence). CDR3 size: 13 residues. Deletions cut 6 bases from V and 5 bases from J, with 14 bases between.

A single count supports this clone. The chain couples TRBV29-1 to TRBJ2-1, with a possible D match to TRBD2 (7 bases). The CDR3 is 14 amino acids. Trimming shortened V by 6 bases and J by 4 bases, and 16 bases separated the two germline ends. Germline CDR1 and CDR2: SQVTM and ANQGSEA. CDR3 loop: CSVTRGREYNEQFF. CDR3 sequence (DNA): TGCAGCGTGACCCGGGGGCGGGAGTACAATGAGCAGTTCTTC.

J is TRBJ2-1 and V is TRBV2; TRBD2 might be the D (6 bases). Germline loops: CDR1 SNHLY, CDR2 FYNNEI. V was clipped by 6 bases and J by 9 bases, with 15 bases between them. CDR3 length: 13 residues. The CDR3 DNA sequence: TGTGCCAGCAGGGAGGGCAGCGCGGGTGAGCAGTTCTTC. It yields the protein CASREGSAGEQFF.

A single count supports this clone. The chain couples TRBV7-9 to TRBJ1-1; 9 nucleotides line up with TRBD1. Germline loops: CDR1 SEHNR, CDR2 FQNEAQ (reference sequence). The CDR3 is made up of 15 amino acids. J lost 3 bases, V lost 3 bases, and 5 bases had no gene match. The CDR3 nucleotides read TGTGCCAGCAGCTTGGCCGGGACAGGGCACACTGAAGCTTTCTTT. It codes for CASSLAGTGHTEAFF.

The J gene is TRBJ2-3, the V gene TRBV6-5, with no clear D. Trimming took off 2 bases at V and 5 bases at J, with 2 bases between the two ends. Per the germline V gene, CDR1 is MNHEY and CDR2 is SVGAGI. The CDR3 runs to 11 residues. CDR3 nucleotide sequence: TGTGCCAGCAGTTACCTAGATACGCAGTATTTT. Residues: CASSYLDTQYF.

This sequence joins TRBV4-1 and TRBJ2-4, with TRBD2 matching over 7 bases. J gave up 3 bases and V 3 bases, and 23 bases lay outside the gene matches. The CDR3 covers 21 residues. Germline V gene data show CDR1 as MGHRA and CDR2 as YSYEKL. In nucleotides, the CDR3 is TGCGCCAGCAGCCATGCATTTACGGGAGGCCCCTCCCTTACCTACAAAAACATTCAGTACTTC. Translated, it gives CASSHAFTGGPSLTYKNIQYF.

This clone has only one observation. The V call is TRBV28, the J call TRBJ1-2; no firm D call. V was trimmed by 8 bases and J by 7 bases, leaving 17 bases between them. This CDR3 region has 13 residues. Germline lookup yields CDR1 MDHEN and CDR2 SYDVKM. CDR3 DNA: TGTGCCAGCGGCAGACCGAACGAGGGTGGCTACACCTTC. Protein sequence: CASGRPNEGGYTF.

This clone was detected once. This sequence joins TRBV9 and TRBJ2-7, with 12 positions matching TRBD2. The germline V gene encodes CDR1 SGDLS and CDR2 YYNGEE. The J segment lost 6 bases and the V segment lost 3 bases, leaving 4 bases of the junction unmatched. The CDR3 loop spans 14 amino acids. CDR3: CASSAASGRGEQYF. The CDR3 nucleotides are TGTGCCAGCAGCGCCGCTAGCGGGAGGGGCGAGCAGTACTTC.

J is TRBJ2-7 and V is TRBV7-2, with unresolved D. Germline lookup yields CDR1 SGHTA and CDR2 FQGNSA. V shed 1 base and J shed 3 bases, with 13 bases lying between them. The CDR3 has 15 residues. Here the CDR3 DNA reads TGTGCCAGCAGCTTAGTAGGTCAACTACACTACGAGCAGTACTTC. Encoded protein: CASSLVGQLHYEQYF. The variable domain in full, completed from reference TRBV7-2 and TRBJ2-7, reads GAGVSQSPSNKVTEKGKDVELRCDPISGHTALYWYRQSLGQGLEFLIYFQGNSAPDKSGLPSDRFSAERTGGSVSTLTIQRTQQEDSAVYLCASSLVGQLHYEQYFGPGTRLTVT.

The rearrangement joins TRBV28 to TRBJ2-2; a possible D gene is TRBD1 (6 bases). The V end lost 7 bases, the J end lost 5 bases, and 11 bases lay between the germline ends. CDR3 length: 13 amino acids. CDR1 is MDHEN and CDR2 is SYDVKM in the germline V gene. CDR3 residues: CASNEGGTGELFF. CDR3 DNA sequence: TGTGCCAGCAATGAAGGGGGTACCGGGGAGCTGTTTTTT.

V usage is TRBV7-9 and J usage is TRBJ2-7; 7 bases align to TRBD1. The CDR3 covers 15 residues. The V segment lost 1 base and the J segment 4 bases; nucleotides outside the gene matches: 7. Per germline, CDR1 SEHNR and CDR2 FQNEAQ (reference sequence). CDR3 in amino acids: CASSLGTGELYEQYF. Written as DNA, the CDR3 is TGTGCCAGCAGCTTAGGAACAGGGGAACTTTACGAGCAGTACTTC.

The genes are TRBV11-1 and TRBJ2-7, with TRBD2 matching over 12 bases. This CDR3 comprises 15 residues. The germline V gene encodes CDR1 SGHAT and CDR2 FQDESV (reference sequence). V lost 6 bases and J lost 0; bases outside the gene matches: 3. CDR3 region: CASSRLAGASYEQYF. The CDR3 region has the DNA TGTGCCAGCAGTAGACTAGCGGGAGCCTCCTACGAGCAGTACTTC.

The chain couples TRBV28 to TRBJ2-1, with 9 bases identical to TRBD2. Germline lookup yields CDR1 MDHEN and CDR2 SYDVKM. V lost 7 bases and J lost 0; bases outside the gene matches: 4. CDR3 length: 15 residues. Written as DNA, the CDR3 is TGTGCCAGCACCCCAGCGGGGGGCTCCTACAATGAGCAGTTCTTC. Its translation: CASTPAGGSYNEQFF.

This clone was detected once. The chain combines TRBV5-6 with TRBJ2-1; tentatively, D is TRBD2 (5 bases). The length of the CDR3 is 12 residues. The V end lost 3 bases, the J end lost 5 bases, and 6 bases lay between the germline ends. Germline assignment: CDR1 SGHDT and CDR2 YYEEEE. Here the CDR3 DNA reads TGTGCCAGCAGCTGGGGAGACAATGAGCAGTTCTTC. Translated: CASSWGDNEQFF.

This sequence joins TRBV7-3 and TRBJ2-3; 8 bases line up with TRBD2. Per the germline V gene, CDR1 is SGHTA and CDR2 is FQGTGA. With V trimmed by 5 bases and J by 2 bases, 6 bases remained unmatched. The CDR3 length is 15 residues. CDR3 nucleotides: TGTGCCAGCAGCCCGGGAGGGGTTTCCACAGATACGCAGTATTTT. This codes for CASSPGGVSTDTQYF. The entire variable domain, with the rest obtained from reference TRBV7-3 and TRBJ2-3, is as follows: GAGVSQTPSNKVTEKGKYVELRCDPISGHTALYWYRQSLGQGPEFLIYFQGTGAADDSGLPNDRFFAVRPEGSVSTLKIQRTERGDSAVYLCASSPGGVSTDTQYFGPGTRLTVL.

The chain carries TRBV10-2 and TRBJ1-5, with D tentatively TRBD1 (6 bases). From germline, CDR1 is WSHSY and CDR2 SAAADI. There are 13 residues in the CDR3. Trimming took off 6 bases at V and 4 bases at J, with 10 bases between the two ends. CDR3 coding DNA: TGCGCCAGCAGCCGGGACACTAATCAGCCCCAGCATTTT. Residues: CASSRDTNQPQHF.